These 6 T cell receptor beta chains originate from one sample sequenced in a study of OX40 agonist ivuxolimab in advanced cancers. TCRdb's copy holds only in-frame clones and misses some; the assay was immunoSEQ multiplex PCR. This table has 70,000 or so clones, 65% to 80% appearing once. This specimen consisted of CD4+ or CD8+ T cells sorted from blood, obtained in a trial of the OX40 agonist ivuxolimab. These receptors came from an adult with an advanced solid tumor such as melanoma, head and neck, liver or kidney cancer.

This rearrangement joins TRBV10-1 to TRBJ1-1, with 7 bases matching TRBD1. The junction had 9 bases not matched to a gene; V was cut back by 4 bases and J by 7 bases. From germline, CDR1 is WNHNN and CDR2 SYGVQD (reference sequence). The CDR3 length is 14 residues. The chain's CDR3 is CASSVTGVPGEAFF. In DNA form, the CDR3 reads TGCGCCAGCAGTGTTACAGGGGTCCCTGGTGAAGCTTTCTTT.

V gene TRBV15 combines with J gene TRBJ1-5; D is undetermined. Germline V gives CDR1 LNHNV, CDR2 YYDKDF (reference sequence). This CDR3 region has 13 residues. Trimming removed 0 bases from V and 3 bases from J, with 3 bases in between. CDR3: CATSREANQPQHF. The CDR3, as DNA: TGTGCCACCAGCAGAGAAGCCAATCAGCCCCAGCATTTT.

The chain joins TRBV6-1 to TRBJ1-1; tentatively, D is TRBD1 (6 bases). V lost 3 bases to trimming and J lost 6 bases, with 14 bases between them. The CDR3 totals 14 residues. Germline CDR1 MNHNS, CDR2 SASEGT. The CDR3 region has the DNA TGTGCCAGCAGTGAGGGGGGGCTGCGGGCTGAAGCTTTCTTT. Residues: CASSEGGLRAEAFF.

This clone has a handful of counts. The V and J genes are TRBV7-9 and TRBJ1-6; maybe TRBD1 (5 bases). This CDR3 comprises 13 residues. Trimming stripped 1 base from V and 11 bases from J, with 9 bases between. CDR1 is SEHNR, CDR2 FQNEAQ, per germline (reference sequence). In nucleotides, the CDR3 is TGTGCCAGCAGCTTAGACGACAGAGCACCCCTCCACTTT. This sequence encodes CASSLDDRAPLHF. Drawing the rest from reference TRBV7-9 and TRBJ1-6, the complete variable domain is DTGVSQNPRHKITKRGQNVTFRCDPISEHNRLYWYRQTLGQGPEFLTYFQNEAQLEKSRLLSDRFSAERPKGSFSTLEIQRTEQGDSAMYLCASSLDDRAPLHFGNGTRLTVT.

This sequence joins TRBV2 and TRBJ2-3; D is perhaps TRBD2 (5 bases). The CDR3 length is 15 residues. Looked up from germline, CDR1 is SNHLY and CDR2 is FYNNEI. Trimming left V 7 bases short and J 5 bases short, with 19 bases between. The CDR3 here is CASTARANHLDTQYF. The CDR3 DNA follows: TGTGCCAGCACGGCGCGGGCAAACCACTTAGATACGCAGTATTTT. The full variable domain, its missing parts supplied by reference TRBV2 and TRBJ2-3, is EPEVTQTPSHQVTQMGQEVILRCVPISNHLYFYWYRQILGQKVEFLVSFYNNEISEKSEIFDDQFSVERPDGSNFTLKIRSTKLEDSAMYFCASTARANHLDTQYFGPGTRLTVL.

V usage is TRBV27 and J usage is TRBJ2-3; D is tentatively TRBD1 or TRBD2 (5 bases each). The ends were cut back, 6 bases at V and 11 bases at J, with 18 bases in the middle. The CDR3 is 13 residues long. Germline CDR1 and CDR2: MNHEY and SMNVEV (reference sequence). The CDR3 loop reads CASRLRLGVKQYF. For the CDR3, the DNA is TGTGCCAGCAGACTTAGACTGGGGGTTAAGCAGTATTTT.